The source of this TCR beta chain is a study of T cell responses to AZD1222 COVID-19 vaccine. This clone was counted between two and nine times. Its cognate antigen is unknown. Here immunoSEQ multiplex PCR was the method, and the copy in TCRdb shows in-frame clones only, minus some. The profile shows under 140,000 clones, about four fifths of them singletons. Overall study results and limits: The repertoires were collected only after the peak T cell response.

The TCR was taken from an adult in good health. The source material was peripheral blood, sampled on day 0 of AZD1222 vaccination.

CDR3 in amino acids: CATSSLDGGYTF. DNA for the CDR3: TGTGCCACCAGCAGTCTGGATGGCGGCTACACCTTC. The V gene is TRBV24-1, the J gene TRBJ1-2; the D is unclear. The CDR3 covers 12 residues. Per germline, CDR1 KGHDR and CDR2 SFDVKD. Trimming removed 7 bases at V and 8 bases at J, with 13 bases between.